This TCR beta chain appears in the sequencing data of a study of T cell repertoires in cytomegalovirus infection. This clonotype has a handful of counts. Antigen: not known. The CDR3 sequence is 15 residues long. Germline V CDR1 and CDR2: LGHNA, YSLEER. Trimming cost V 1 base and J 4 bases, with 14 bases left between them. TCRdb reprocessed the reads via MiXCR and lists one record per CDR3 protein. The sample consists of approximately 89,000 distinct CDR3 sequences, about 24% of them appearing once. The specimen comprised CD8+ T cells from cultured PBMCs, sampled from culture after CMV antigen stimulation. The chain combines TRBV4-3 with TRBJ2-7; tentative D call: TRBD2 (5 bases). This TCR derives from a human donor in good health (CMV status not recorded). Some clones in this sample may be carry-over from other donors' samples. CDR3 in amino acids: CASSQATWESYEQYF. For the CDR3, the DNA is TGCGCCAGCAGCCAAGCTACGTGGGAGTCATACGAGCAGTACTTC.